This TCR beta chain was recorded in a study of blood T cell repertoires in COVID-19. Across the whole study: Spain, Italy and the United States supplied samples that represented acute and convalescent COVID-19. PBMCs, B-cell-depleted T cells, or T cells provided the cDNA or gDNA that made up the material.

As originally analysed: Amplifying reference gene primers gave estimates of nucleated cell counts. Clones were read by immunoSEQ multiplex PCR, and TCRdb kept only the in-frame ones, dropping some. D and trimming were read from the DNA, whereas the V and J calls and clone size are those reported in that table. The sample yields 310,000 or so clones, roughly 90% seen once. Patients at the Seattle site were enrolled during active infection and followed longitudinally. The TCR comes from a woman aged 25 to 39 with COVID-19, enrolled during active disease. The sequenced sample consisted of peripheral blood.

The CDR3 spells CASSYTGAATYEQYF. The CDR3 bases are TGTGCCAGCAGTTACACTGGGGCGGCAACCTACGAGCAGTACTTC. The chain recombines TRBV6-2 or TRBV6-3 with TRBJ2-7; maybe TRBD1 (5 bases). The CDR3 totals 15 residues. Per germline, CDR1 MNHEY and CDR2 SVGEGT. With 2 bases removed from V and 2 bases from J, the gap between germline ends came to 13 bases.